The T cell receptor (beta chain) described here comes from a study of CD8+CD57+ T cells in acquired aplastic anemia. Study context: Sorted CD4+ plus CD8+ cells gave DNA averaging approximately 3.2 ug.

The CDR3 sequence is 15 residues long. V trimming: 5 bases; J trimming: 8 bases; junction bases outside the gene matches: 10. Germline CDR1 reads SGHTA; CDR2 reads FQGNSA. The template for TCR beta VDJ and CDR3 sequence profiling was genomic DNA. One entry per CDR3 protein results from TCRdb running MiXCR on the reads. The sample records about 200,000 distinct CDR3 sequences, 60% to 80% being singletons. The patients chosen for sequencing had shown expansion of CD8+CD57+ cells (detected by flow cytometry). Patients had undergone no therapy by the time their blood was sampled. As concerns this clonotype: Its antigen is still unknown.

Study findings and constraints: Both patients and controls carried the same twenty-nine CD8+ CDR3 sequences.

Sequencing was carried out using sorted CD4+, CD8+, or CD8+CD57+ T cells (not recorded which) from PBMCs. The receptor was isolated from a human donor with aplastic anemia. The V gene is TRBV7-2, the J gene TRBJ1-5, with 9 bases fitting TRBD1. Here the CDR3 DNA reads TGTGCCAGCAGCACCGACAGGGGGGTGATCGAGCCCCAGCATTTT. This encodes CASSTDRGVIEPQHF.